Below, 9 T cell receptor beta chains from the same sample are listed, as sequenced in a study of blood T cell repertoires in COVID-19. Sequencing was performed with immunoSEQ multiplex PCR; in TCRdb, only in-frame clones are kept and a portion is missing. This table has some 95,000 clones, roughly 90% appearing once. Sequences were obtained from peripheral blood. The receptors come from a human donor with active COVID-19. The donor label of this sample is uncertain.

The J gene is TRBJ1-1, the V gene TRBV2; D gene unclear. With 4 bases removed from V and 1 base from J, the gap between germline ends came to 10 bases. Germline values: CDR1 SNHLY, CDR2 FYNNEI. The CDR3 covers 14 residues. CDR3 nucleotides: TGTGCCAGCAGTGGGAGCAGACCGAACACTGAAGCTTTCTTT. Translation: CASSGSRPNTEAFF.

The J gene is TRBJ1-2, the V gene TRBV6-1; D is perhaps TRBD1 (5 bases). Trimming pared 3 bases from V and 11 bases from J, leaving 13 bases between. The CDR3 length is 12 residues. Per the germline V gene, CDR1 is MNHNS and CDR2 is SASEGT. CDR3 residues: CASSDQGPWYTF. The CDR3 region has the DNA TGTGCCAGCAGTGATCAGGGTCCCTGGTACACCTTC.

The chain joins TRBV5-1 to TRBJ2-3; possibly TRBD2 for D (6 bases). The CDR3 covers 16 residues. Germline assignment: CDR1 SGHRS and CDR2 YFSETQ. Trimming stripped 1 base from V and 0 bases from J, with 12 bases between. This CDR3 is CASSLYAGLSTDTQYF. In nucleotides, the CDR3 is TGCGCCAGCAGCTTGTATGCGGGGTTGAGCACAGATACGCAGTATTTT. Together with reference TRBV5-1 and TRBJ2-3, the CDR3 gives the full variable domain: KAGVTQTPRYLIKTRGQQVTLSCSPISGHRSVSWYQQTPGQGLQFLFEYFSETQRNKGNFPGRFSGRQFSNSRSEMNVSTLELGDSALYLCASSLYAGLSTDTQYFGPGTRLTVL.

The rearrangement links TRBV29-1 to TRBJ1-5; D ambiguous. Germline loops: CDR1 SQVTM, CDR2 ANQGSEA. V was shortened by 4 bases and J by 4 bases, with 8 bases between the two germline ends. The CDR3 extends over 12 amino acids. The CDR3 spells CSVVDGNQPQHF. DNA of the CDR3: TGCAGCGTTGTAGACGGGAATCAGCCCCAGCATTTT.

The chain employs TRBV28 and TRBJ1-4; maybe TRBD1 (5 bases). V was cut by 4 bases and J by 7 bases, with 10 bases left in between. The V gene's germline CDR1 is MDHEN and CDR2 SYDVKM. The CDR3 is 13 residues long. CDR3 region: CASSSGGVEKLFF. The CDR3 region has the DNA TGTGCCAGCAGTTCTGGGGGGGTTGAAAAACTGTTTTTT. Supplemented by reference TRBV28 and TRBJ1-4, the full variable domain reads DVKVTQSSRYLVKRTGEKVFLECVQDMDHENMFWYRQDPGLGLRLIYFSYDVKMKEKGDIPEGYSVSREKKERFSLILESASTNQTSMYLCASSSGGVEKLFFGSGTQLSVL.

This rearrangement joins TRBV27 to TRBJ1-2, with a possible D match to TRBD1 (5 bases). Germline V gene data show CDR1 as MNHEY and CDR2 as SMNVEV (reference sequence). Trimming took off 3 bases at V and 7 bases at J, with 18 bases between the two ends. The CDR3 loop spans 15 amino acids. The CDR3 loop reads CASSFSVRGARGYTF. DNA for the CDR3: TGTGCCAGCAGTTTCTCTGTAAGGGGCGCTCGTGGCTACACCTTC.

The J gene is TRBJ2-2, the V gene TRBV15; possible D gene TRBD1, 6 bases. CDR3 length: 17 amino acids. Germline CDR1 reads LNHNV; CDR2 reads YYDKDF (reference sequence). Trimming cost V 2 bases and J 3 bases, with 16 bases left between them. The CDR3 DNA sequence: TGTGCCACCAGCAGAAACTTTGGACAGCAAGACACCGGGGAGCTGTTTTTT. Translation gives CATSRNFGQQDTGELFF.

V gene TRBV27 combines with J gene TRBJ2-4, with D maybe TRBD1 (6 bases). V lost 3 bases to trimming and J lost 2 bases, with 8 bases between them. CDR1 MNHEY and CDR2 SMNVEV come from the germline V gene (reference sequence). The length of the CDR3 is 14 residues. The CDR3, as DNA: TGTGCCAGCAGTTTGAGGGGGACCAAAAACATTCAGTACTTC. It specifies CASSLRGTKNIQYF.

The chain has TRBV5-6 and TRBJ1-2; 8 bases are a match to TRBD1. CDR1 is SGHDT and CDR2 is YYEEEE in the germline V gene. After removal of 0 bases from V and 5 bases from J, the junction contained 9 bases not matched to a gene. The CDR3 consists of 16 residues. The CDR3 protein is CASSLEAQGAGYGYTF. The CDR3 DNA reads as TGTGCCAGCAGCTTGGAAGCCCAGGGGGCAGGGTATGGCTACACCTTC. Variable domain in full (rest from reference TRBV5-6 and TRBJ1-2): DAGVTQSPTHLIKTRGQQVTLRCSPKSGHDTVSWYQQALGQGPQFIFQYYEEEERQRGNFPDRFSGHQFPNYSSELNVNALLLGDSALYLCASSLEAQGAGYGYTFGSGTRLTVV.